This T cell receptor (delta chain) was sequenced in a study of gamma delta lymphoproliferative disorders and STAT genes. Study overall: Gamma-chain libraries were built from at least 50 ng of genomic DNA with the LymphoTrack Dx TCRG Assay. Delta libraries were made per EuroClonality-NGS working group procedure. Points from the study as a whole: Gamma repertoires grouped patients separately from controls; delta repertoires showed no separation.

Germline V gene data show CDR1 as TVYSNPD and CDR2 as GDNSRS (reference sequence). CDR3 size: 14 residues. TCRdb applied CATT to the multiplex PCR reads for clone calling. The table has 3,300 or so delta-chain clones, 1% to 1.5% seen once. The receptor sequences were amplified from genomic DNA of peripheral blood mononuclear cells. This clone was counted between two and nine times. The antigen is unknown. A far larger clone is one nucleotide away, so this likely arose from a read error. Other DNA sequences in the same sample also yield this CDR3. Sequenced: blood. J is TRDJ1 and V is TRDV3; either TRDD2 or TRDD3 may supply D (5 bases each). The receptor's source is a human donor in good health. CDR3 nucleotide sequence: TGTGCCTTTAGATTCCTCCGATGGGGAGATAAACTCATCTTC. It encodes CAFRFLRWGDKLIF.